This TCR beta chain was obtained from a study of OX40 agonist ivuxolimab in advanced cancers. Findings and caveats of the study: Some nonresponders likewise displayed low normalized T-cell clonal expansion. Specificity for antigen went undetermined in the expanded peripheral T cells.

This CDR3 is built from 17 residues. CDR1 is SGHRS and CDR2 is YFSETQ in the germline V gene. V was cut by 4 bases and J by 8 bases, with 24 bases left in between. As to this clone: Its antigen remains unidentified.

TCRdb's copy holds only in-frame clones and misses some; the assay was immunoSEQ multiplex PCR. The sample carries tens of thousands of clones, 80% to 90% recorded once. The sequence derives from an adult with an advanced solid tumor such as melanoma, head and neck, liver or kidney cancer. This chain joins TRBV5-1 and TRBJ1-4; a weak D match, TRBD1 (6 bases). The sequencing here drew on CD4+ or CD8+ T cells sorted from blood, taken in a trial of the OX40 agonist ivuxolimab. The CDR3 coding sequence is TGCGCCAGCAGCCTCCTTCCCCCCTTACAGGGTAGAGAAAAACTGTTTTTT. Translating gives CASSLLPPLQGREKLFF.